The 18 T cell receptor beta chains below were found in one sample sequenced in a study of spatial heterogeneity in lung cancer. The time point: sample taken at primary tumor resection. In each case, whole RNA from tumor, nontumor lung or frozen PBMC was sequenced unsorted. TCRdb re-derived calls from the 5' RACE reads in MiXCR, one entry per CDR3 protein. The table lists about 13,000 distinct CDR3 sequences, about 5.6% of them singletons. Sequencing used lung tumor tissue, obtained at surgery. The receptors here all came from a human donor with early-stage non-small cell lung cancer.

This clonotype was observed at least ten times. With the library built for alpha chains, this beta chain is off target and its frequency is not meaningful. DNA of the CDR3: TGTGCCAGCAGTTCGCCCCTGGGGGGCAACGAGCAGTACTTC. This gives the protein CASSSPLGGNEQYF. The chain recombines TRBV28 with TRBJ2-7; D may correspond to TRBD1 or TRBD2 (6 bases each). Germline V gene sequence: CDR1 MDHEN, CDR2 SYDVKM. The CDR3 length is 14 residues. The V gene lost 4 bases and the J gene lost 5 bases, with 15 bases spanning the gap.

A word on this clonotype: Because this beta chain is a stray read in a library intended to capture alpha chains, its abundance should not be given much weight. The CDR3 coding sequence is TGTGCCAGCAGTGCCCTGGCCGAAACCGGGGAGCTGTTTTTT. This codes for CASSALAETGELFF. This chain joins TRBV6-2 or TRBV6-3 and TRBJ2-2; D gene ambiguous. Deletions cut 5 bases from V and 5 bases from J, with 12 bases between. CDR3 length equals 14 residues. Per germline, CDR1 MNHEY and CDR2 SVGEGT.

There are many counts of this clonotype. The library was designed around alpha chains, so this beta chain is a stray read whose abundance carries little weight. V is TRBV6-2 or TRBV6-3 and J is TRBJ2-7; D gene unclear. Germline V gene data show CDR1 as MNHEY and CDR2 as SVGEGT. The CDR3 consists of 13 residues. V shed 4 bases and J shed 2 bases, with 9 bases lying between them. In DNA, the CDR3 is TGTGCCAGCAGTTGGAACAGTCCCTACGAGCAGTACGTC. Residues: CASSWNSPYEQYV.

This clonotype came up many times. As an off-target read in a library built for alpha chains, this beta chain has a frequency of little significance. This chain links TRBV18 with TRBJ2-3; perhaps TRBD1 as D (6 bases). Germline V lookup: CDR1 KGHSH, CDR2 LQKENI. The CDR3 has 16 residues. V lost 2 bases to trimming and J lost 2 bases, with 14 bases between them. This CDR3 is CASSPMGATYTDTQYF. CDR3 nucleotides: TGTGCCAGCTCACCAATGGGGGCTACATACACAGATACGCAGTATTTT.

This clonotype was seen many times. This beta chain is an unintended read in a library built for alpha chains; its size means little. The rearrangement uses TRBV10-2 and TRBJ2-7, with 8 bases that match TRBD1. The CDR3 has 17 amino acids. V shed 7 bases, J shed 3 bases, and the junction held 17 bases outside the gene matches. Per the germline V gene, CDR1 is WSHSY and CDR2 is SAAADI. DNA for the CDR3: TGCGCCAGCACCTACTTATTCCGGGACAGGTCCGGCTACGAGCAGTACTTC. It yields the protein CASTYLFRDRSGYEQYF.

In its sample, this clonotype was seen many times. Since the library was made to target alpha chains, this beta chain is a stray read and its abundance is not meaningful. The V and J genes are TRBV6-5 and TRBJ1-1; 8 nucleotides align to TRBD1. J gave up 5 bases and V 4 bases, and 9 bases lay outside the gene matches. This CDR3 spans 15 amino acids. Germline CDR1 MNHEY, CDR2 SVGAGI. The CDR3 region is CASSFSGQGATEAFF. The CDR3 DNA reads as TGTGCCAGCAGTTTCTCCGGGCAGGGGGCAACTGAAGCTTTCTTT.

Comments on this clonotype: The library was prepared for alpha chains; this beta chain is a stray read, so its frequency means little. The chain couples TRBV20-1 to TRBJ1-4; D call uncertain. This CDR3 spans 14 amino acids. Germline CDR1 reads DFQATT; CDR2 reads SNEGSKA (reference sequence). Trimming removed 0 bases at V and 3 bases at J, with 8 bases between. The CDR3 here is CSARDHRPNEKLFF. For the CDR3, the DNA is TGCAGTGCTAGAGATCATAGACCTAATGAAAAACTGTTTTTT.

This clonotype was counted at least ten times. Being off target in a library aimed at alpha chains, this beta chain has a size of little meaning. This sequence joins TRBV7-9 and TRBJ1-1; the D gene is possibly TRBD1 (5 bases). Germline values: CDR1 SEHNR, CDR2 FQNEAQ (reference sequence). CDR3 size: 14 residues. V dropped 1 base and J dropped 5 bases, with 11 bases sitting between them. This chain's CDR3 is CASSLGRVGTEAFF. The DNA for the CDR3 is TGTGCCAGCAGCTTAGGCAGGGTTGGGACTGAAGCTTTCTTT.

This clonotype was observed at least ten times. The library was designed around alpha chains, so this beta chain is a stray read whose abundance carries little weight. The chain combines TRBV27 with TRBJ2-3; D may match TRBD1 or TRBD2 (6 bases each). Trimming removed 8 bases at V and 2 bases at J, with 23 bases between. The germline CDR1 and CDR2 sequences are MNHEY and SMNVEV (reference sequence). The CDR3 contains 17 residues. The CDR3 DNA reads TGTGCCAGCCGCCTGCTGGGGGGCAGGAACCCCACAGATACGCAGTATTTT. This translates into CASRLLGGRNPTDTQYF.

In its sample, this clonotype ranks as medium-sized. The library was designed around alpha chains, so this beta chain is a stray read whose abundance carries little weight. The chain links TRBV5-5 to TRBJ1-2; D possibly corresponds to TRBD1 (6 bases). V was cut by 5 bases and J by 1 base, with 18 bases left in between. CDR1 and CDR2 from the germline V gene are SGHKS and YYEKEE (reference sequence). The CDR3 spans 16 residues. The CDR3, as DNA: TGTGCCAGCAGGCCTAATACAGGGCTCCTTAACTATGGCTACACCTTC. Translated: CASRPNTGLLNYGYTF.

This clonotype was recorded at least ten times. Since the library was made to target alpha chains, this beta chain is a stray read and its abundance is not meaningful. This chain connects TRBV7-2 to TRBJ1-2, with D possibly being TRBD1 (5 bases). Germline loops: CDR1 SGHTA, CDR2 FQGNSA. This CDR3 has 14 amino acids. Trimming took 3 bases from V and 7 from J, leaving 15 bases between them. CDR3 in amino acids: CASSLERPGPGYTF. The CDR3 DNA follows: TGTGCCAGCAGCTTGGAAAGACCAGGGCCTGGCTACACCTTC.

This clonotype was recorded many times. Since the library was made to target alpha chains, this beta chain is a stray read and its abundance is not meaningful. The rearrangement links TRBV14 to TRBJ2-1; D perhaps matches TRBD2 (5 bases). Germline V gene data show CDR1 as SGHDN and CDR2 as FVKESK. This CDR3 has 12 residues. V dropped 5 bases and J dropped 10 bases, with 12 bases sitting between them. CDR3 sequence (DNA): TGTGCCAGCAGCTGGGGTCCGGGAGAGCAGTTCTTC. This encodes CASSWGPGEQFF. Together with reference TRBV14 and TRBJ2-1, the CDR3 gives the full variable domain: EAGVTQFPSHSVIEKGQTVTLRCDPISGHDNLYWYRRVMGKEIKFLLHFVKESKQDESGMPNNRFLAERTGGTYSTLKVQPAELEDSGVYFCASSWGPGEQFFGPGTRLTVL.

This clonotype was counted ten times or more. This beta chain is off target for a library built for alpha chains, so its abundance means little. This chain joins TRBV7-2 and TRBJ2-5; D gene unclear. This CDR3 has 13 residues. CDR1 is SGHTA, CDR2 FQGNSA, per germline. V was cut by 5 bases and J by 2 bases, with 9 bases left in between. CDR3 amino acids: CASSRSTQETQYF. CDR3 DNA: TGTGCCAGCAGCCGATCTACGCAAGAGACCCAGTACTTC.

This clonotype was picked up many times. This beta chain is off target for a library built for alpha chains, so its abundance means little. J is TRBJ1-6 and V is TRBV6-6, with D hard to call. This CDR3 comprises 15 residues. In germline, CDR1 is MNHNY, CDR2 SVGAGI (reference sequence). V lost 0 bases and J 7 bases, leaving 10 bases between the germline ends. The CDR3 spells CASSYSTAGNSPLHF. DNA of the CDR3: TGTGCCAGCAGTTACTCGACGGCGGGGAATTCACCCCTCCACTTT.

This clonotype has a count of ten or more. This beta chain is an off-target read within a library intended for alpha chains, so its frequency means little. V and J are TRBV7-2 and TRBJ1-4; D uncertain. CDR3 size: 16 residues. Trimming took off 5 bases at V and 0 bases at J, with 13 bases between the two ends. The germline gives CDR1 SGHTA, CDR2 FQGNSA. The CDR3 reads CASSPRRTSTNEKLFF. CDR3 coding DNA: TGTGCCAGCAGCCCCCGTAGGACTTCAACTAATGAAAAACTGTTTTTT.

This clonotype was counted at least ten times. The library was designed around alpha chains, so this beta chain is a stray read whose abundance carries little weight. The V and J genes are TRBV20-1 and TRBJ1-1; D is unresolved. The CDR3 is 12 amino acids. V lost 3 bases and J 0 bases, leaving 5 bases between the germline ends. Germline CDR1 DFQATT, CDR2 SNEGSKA (reference sequence). The CDR3, as DNA: TGCAGTGCTAGTGATCTGAACACTGAAGCTTTCTTT. Translated, it gives CSASDLNTEAFF.

In its sample, this clonotype was seen many times. This beta chain is an off-target read within a library intended for alpha chains, so its frequency means little. The V and J genes are TRBV7-2 and TRBJ2-2; 9 bases agree with TRBD1. Germline values: CDR1 SGHTA, CDR2 FQGNSA. Germline trimming cut 7 bases from V and 4 bases from J; bases unmatched to any gene: 7. CDR3 length: 15 amino acids. This CDR3 is CASTNRDRVTGELFF. The CDR3 coding sequence is TGTGCCAGCACCAACCGGGACAGGGTCACCGGGGAGCTGTTTTTT.

Of note for this clonotype: The library was designed around alpha chains, so this beta chain is a stray read whose abundance carries little weight. The chain recombines TRBV20-1 with TRBJ2-3; D might be TRBD1 (5 bases). V shed 4 bases and J shed 1 base, with 15 bases lying between them. The CDR3 extends over 15 amino acids. Germline assignment: CDR1 DFQATT and CDR2 SNEGSKA (reference sequence). The CDR3 region has the DNA TGCAGTGCTACTTCTCCCGGACAACGCACAGATACGCAGTATTTT. Its protein is CSATSPGQRTDTQYF.